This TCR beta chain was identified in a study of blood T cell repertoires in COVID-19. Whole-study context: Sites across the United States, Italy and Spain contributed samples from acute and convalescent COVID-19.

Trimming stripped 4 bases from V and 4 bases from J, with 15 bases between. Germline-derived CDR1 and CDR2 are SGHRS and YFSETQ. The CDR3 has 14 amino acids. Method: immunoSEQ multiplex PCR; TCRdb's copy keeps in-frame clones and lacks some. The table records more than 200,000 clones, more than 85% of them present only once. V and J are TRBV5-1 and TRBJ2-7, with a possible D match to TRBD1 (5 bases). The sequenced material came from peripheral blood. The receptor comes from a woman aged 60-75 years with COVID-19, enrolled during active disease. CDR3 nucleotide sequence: TGCGCCAGCAGCCAGACAGAGGTGGGATACGAGCAGTACTTC. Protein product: CASSQTEVGYEQYF.